What follows is one TCR beta chain and its context. The target antigen is unknown. The sample belongs to a study of T cells after yellow fever vaccination. Overall study: With SMART-Seq v4 Ultra Low Input, the fractions containing low cell numbers were prepared.

Findings and limits, study-wide: Researchers report a weaker secondary response that nonetheless peaked faster, day 5 versus 15. FACS-sorted repertoires could contain abundant clonotypes contaminating from the bulk population.

TCRdb passed the 5' RACE reads through MiXCR, listing each CDR3 protein once. The repertoire has fewer than 500,000 distinct CDR3 sequences, 18% of them found once; the top ten carry 18%. The germline V gene has CDR1 MNHEY and CDR2 SVGAGI. The CDR3 is 16 amino acids. V lost 2 bases to trimming and J lost 0 bases; unmatched junction nucleotides: 4. The V and J genes are TRBV6-5 and TRBJ2-1; the match to TRBD1 covers 7 bases. The sequence came from a man aged 18 to 30 who received the YFV17D yellow fever vaccine. The sample in question was PBMCs, obtained before the yellow fever booster vaccination. CDR3 region: CASSYRAGGSYNEQFF. Written as DNA, the CDR3 is TGTGCCAGCAGTTACCGGGCAGGGGGCTCCTACAATGAGCAGTTCTTC.